These 14 T cell receptor beta chains were sequenced from one sample in a study of blood T cells in healthy people across ages. Through a sample-barcoded 5' primer and a J-beta primer mix, a second PCR was run for about 6 to 11 cycles. One entry per CDR3 protein results from TCRdb running MiXCR on the 5' RACE reads. The table includes around 990,000 distinct CDR3 sequences, around 27% detected once. Separately, the same data were catalogued under a study of T cells of mothers and their children.

What was sequenced was blood. The receptors were sampled from a girl aged 2 to 9 in good health.

There are a few counts of this clonotype. The chain links TRBV25-1 to TRBJ2-7; 8 positions match TRBD1. V lost 1 base and J lost 5; bases outside the gene matches: 13. Germline V gene sequence: CDR1 MGHDK, CDR2 SYGVNS. CDR3 length: 17 amino acids. For the CDR3, the DNA is TGTGCCAGCAGTGAATTGGCCATCGTGGCAGGGGGCGACGAGCAGTACTTC. Protein sequence: CASSELAIVAGGDEQYF.

V and J are TRBV6-1 and TRBJ2-1; 7 nucleotides agree with TRBD2. The germline V gene has CDR1 MNHNS and CDR2 SASEGT. This CDR3 contains 15 residues. Germline trimming cut 6 bases from V and 3 bases from J; bases unmatched to any gene: 8. Here the CDR3 DNA reads TGTGCCAGCAGGCTGACTAGCCTAAGCTACAATGAGCAGTTCTTC. Translated: CASRLTSLSYNEQFF.

The gene calls are TRBV24-1 and TRBJ2-1; TRBD2 agrees at 12 bases. The V gene end was trimmed by 0 bases and the J gene end by 4 bases; junction bases not matched to a gene: 12. Germline V gene sequence: CDR1 KGHDR, CDR2 SFDVKD. The CDR3 sequence is 20 residues long. This CDR3 is CATSDLRASGRAFLYNEQFF. CDR3 in DNA: TGTGCCACCAGTGATTTGAGGGCTAGCGGGAGGGCTTTTTTGTACAATGAGCAGTTCTTC.

V is TRBV5-1 and J is TRBJ1-1; no clear D gene. The CDR3 consists of 14 residues. Deletions cut 2 bases from V and 1 base from J, with 9 bases between. Germline V gives CDR1 SGHRS, CDR2 YFSETQ. As DNA, the CDR3 is TGCGCCAGCAGCTTTGGATCGGGGAACACTGAAGCTTTCTTT. Protein: CASSFGSGNTEAFF.

The DNA of the CDR3 is TGTGCCAGCAGCAATGACAGGTCCCTCTACGAGCAGTACTTC. This codes for CASSNDRSLYEQYF. The chain carries TRBV7-9 and TRBJ2-7; tentatively, D is TRBD1 (6 bases). V gave up 5 bases and J gave up 3 bases, with 14 bases separating them. CDR1 is SEHNR, CDR2 FQNEAQ, per germline (reference sequence). The CDR3 runs 14 residues.

This clonotype was counted a few times. The chain recombines TRBV4-1 with TRBJ2-5; D gene uncertain. The V gene lost 1 base and the J gene lost 1 base, with 7 bases spanning the gap. This CDR3 contains 14 residues. CDR1 is MGHRA and CDR2 is YSYEKL in the germline V gene. The CDR3 coding sequence is TGCGCCAGCAGCCAAGTGGCTTTCCAAGAGACCCAGTACTTC. This codes for CASSQVAFQETQYF.

This clonotype showed up just a few times. The chain has TRBV12-3 or TRBV12-4 and TRBJ2-5, with 10 bases that match TRBD1. V lost 5 bases and J lost 5; bases outside the gene matches: 14. The length of the CDR3 is 17 residues. Here the CDR3 reads CASSPTDRGRSQETQYF. The DNA of the CDR3 is TGTGCCAGCAGTCCTACAGACAGGGGGCGGTCCCAGGAGACCCAGTACTTC.

The chain links TRBV6-1 to TRBJ1-2, with TRBD1 as a possible D gene (5 bases). V was clipped by 2 bases and J by 12 bases, with 22 bases between them. Germline values: CDR1 MNHNS, CDR2 SASEGT. CDR3 size: 15 residues. The CDR3 here is CASSENRVGGVNDTF. CDR3 nucleotides: TGTGCCAGCAGTGAAAACCGAGTTGGAGGGGTTAACGACACCTTC.

This clonotype was counted between two and nine times. The rearrangement joins TRBV27 to TRBJ2-7; 7 positions agree with TRBD1. The V gene's germline CDR1 is MNHEY and CDR2 SMNVEV (reference sequence). The V segment lost 3 bases and the J segment 1 base; nucleotides outside the gene matches: 3. The CDR3 totals 14 residues. CDR3 residues: CASSFAQGSYEQYF. The CDR3 coding sequence is TGTGCCAGCAGTTTCGCACAGGGGTCCTACGAGCAGTACTTC.

This clonotype has just a few counts. This chain uses TRBV7-9 with TRBJ2-1; D is ambiguous. Germline V gene lookup returns CDR1 SEHNR and CDR2 FQNEAQ (reference sequence). The CDR3 spans 11 residues. V shed 2 bases and J shed 10 bases, with 6 bases lying between them. CDR3 loop: CASSLRKEQFF. The CDR3 DNA is TGTGCCAGCAGCTTAAGAAAGGAGCAGTTCTTC.

This clonotype was counted between two and nine times. The chain employs TRBV29-1 and TRBJ2-7; 7 bases line up with TRBD2. The CDR3 runs to 13 residues. Trimming took 6 bases from V and 5 from J; bases not matched to a gene: 10. Germline V lookup: CDR1 SQVTM, CDR2 ANQGSEA. DNA of the CDR3: TGCAGCGTCGAAACGGGGGGTGACAACGAGCAGTACTTC. Translating gives CSVETGGDNEQYF.

V and J are TRBV24-1 and TRBJ2-1; D tentatively reads TRBD1 or TRBD2 (5 bases each). Trimming took 7 bases from V and 5 from J, leaving 17 bases between them. In germline, CDR1 is KGHDR, CDR2 SFDVKD. CDR3 size: 15 residues. The CDR3 coding sequence is TGTGCCACCAGCAACCCGGGACCCCTTAACAATGAGCAGTTCTTC. Translation: CATSNPGPLNNEQFF.

This chain links TRBV19 with TRBJ2-6, with D possibly matching TRBD1 (5 bases). Germline V lookup: CDR1 LNHDA, CDR2 SQIVND (reference sequence). This CDR3 has 16 amino acids. The V end was cut by 3 bases, the J end by 2 bases, with 11 bases between. The DNA of the CDR3 is TGTGCCAGTAGTATTGCAGGGAAAGCTGGGGCCAACGTCCTGACTTTC. Its translation is CASSIAGKAGANVLTF.

This clonotype has more than one count but fewer than ten. The junction shows a germline mismatch at one end, possibly a read error. The chain uses TRBV7-2 and TRBJ1-3; D unresolved. The germline V gene encodes CDR1 SGHTA and CDR2 FQGNSA. The length of the CDR3 is 13 residues. In DNA form, the CDR3 reads TGTGCTAGCAGCTTAGACTCTGGAAACACCATATATTTT. Translating gives CASSLDSGNTIYF.